This T cell receptor (beta chain) was identified in a study of monozygotic twins with inflammatory bowel disease. Study observations and caveats: Healthy co-twins showed greater TCRbeta diversity (inverse Simpson) than IBD patients. Especially with disease activity, IBD patients shared fewer clonotypes with others than healthy twins did.

TCRdb re-analyzed the 5' RACE reads; it lists each CDR3 protein once, without DNA. Its table records tens of thousands of distinct CDR3 sequences. Germline loops: CDR1 LNHNV, CDR2 YYDKDF (reference sequence). CDR3 size: 18 residues. Concerning this clonotype: What it recognizes is unknown.

The chain couples TRBV15 to TRBJ2-3; TCRdb indicates TRBD1, and absent DNA this call remains unverified. The specimen was blood. The clonotype originates from a human donor with ulcerative colitis or Crohn's disease, or a healthy co-twin of an affected twin (not recorded which). CDR3 amino acids: CATSRVRGARDGTDTQYF.